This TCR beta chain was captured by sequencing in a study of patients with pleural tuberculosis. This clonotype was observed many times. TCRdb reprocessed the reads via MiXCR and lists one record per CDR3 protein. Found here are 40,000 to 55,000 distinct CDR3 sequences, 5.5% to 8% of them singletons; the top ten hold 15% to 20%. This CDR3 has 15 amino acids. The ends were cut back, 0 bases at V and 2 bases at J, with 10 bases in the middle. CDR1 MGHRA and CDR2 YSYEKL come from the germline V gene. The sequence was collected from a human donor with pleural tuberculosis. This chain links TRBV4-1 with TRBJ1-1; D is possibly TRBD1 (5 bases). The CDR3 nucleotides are TGCGCCAGCAGCCAAGATGACAGCAGAAACACTGAAGCTTTCTTT. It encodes CASSQDDSRNTEAFF.